The text below deals with one T cell receptor beta chain. Its antigen is not identified. Sequencing used immunoSEQ multiplex PCR; TCRdb keeps in-frame clones, though not all of them. Here the sample spans around 90,000 clones, about nine tenths being singletons. The V and J ends lost 4 bases and 2 bases respectively, with 13 bases between them. The CDR3 spans 15 residues. From germline, CDR1 is SGHDT and CDR2 YYEEEE. This sample is part of a study of graft-versus-host responses after intestinal transplantation. Turning to the study itself: Induction using anti-thymocyte globulin, followed by tacrolimus and steroids for approximately three years, was given to all recipients.

General study findings and limits: GvH clones detected in recipient marrow included some appearing first in ileum or blood.

The chain links TRBV5-6 to TRBJ1-5; D might be TRBD1 (6 bases). This material consisted of unstimulated CD8+ T cells sorted from spleen or lymph node cells, taken before transplant. This receptor was taken from a human donor who was the organ donor for an intestinal transplant. The CDR3 is CASSPGGAGNQPQHF. The CDR3 DNA is TGTGCCAGCAGCCCGGGGGGGGCTGGCAATCAGCCCCAGCATTTT.